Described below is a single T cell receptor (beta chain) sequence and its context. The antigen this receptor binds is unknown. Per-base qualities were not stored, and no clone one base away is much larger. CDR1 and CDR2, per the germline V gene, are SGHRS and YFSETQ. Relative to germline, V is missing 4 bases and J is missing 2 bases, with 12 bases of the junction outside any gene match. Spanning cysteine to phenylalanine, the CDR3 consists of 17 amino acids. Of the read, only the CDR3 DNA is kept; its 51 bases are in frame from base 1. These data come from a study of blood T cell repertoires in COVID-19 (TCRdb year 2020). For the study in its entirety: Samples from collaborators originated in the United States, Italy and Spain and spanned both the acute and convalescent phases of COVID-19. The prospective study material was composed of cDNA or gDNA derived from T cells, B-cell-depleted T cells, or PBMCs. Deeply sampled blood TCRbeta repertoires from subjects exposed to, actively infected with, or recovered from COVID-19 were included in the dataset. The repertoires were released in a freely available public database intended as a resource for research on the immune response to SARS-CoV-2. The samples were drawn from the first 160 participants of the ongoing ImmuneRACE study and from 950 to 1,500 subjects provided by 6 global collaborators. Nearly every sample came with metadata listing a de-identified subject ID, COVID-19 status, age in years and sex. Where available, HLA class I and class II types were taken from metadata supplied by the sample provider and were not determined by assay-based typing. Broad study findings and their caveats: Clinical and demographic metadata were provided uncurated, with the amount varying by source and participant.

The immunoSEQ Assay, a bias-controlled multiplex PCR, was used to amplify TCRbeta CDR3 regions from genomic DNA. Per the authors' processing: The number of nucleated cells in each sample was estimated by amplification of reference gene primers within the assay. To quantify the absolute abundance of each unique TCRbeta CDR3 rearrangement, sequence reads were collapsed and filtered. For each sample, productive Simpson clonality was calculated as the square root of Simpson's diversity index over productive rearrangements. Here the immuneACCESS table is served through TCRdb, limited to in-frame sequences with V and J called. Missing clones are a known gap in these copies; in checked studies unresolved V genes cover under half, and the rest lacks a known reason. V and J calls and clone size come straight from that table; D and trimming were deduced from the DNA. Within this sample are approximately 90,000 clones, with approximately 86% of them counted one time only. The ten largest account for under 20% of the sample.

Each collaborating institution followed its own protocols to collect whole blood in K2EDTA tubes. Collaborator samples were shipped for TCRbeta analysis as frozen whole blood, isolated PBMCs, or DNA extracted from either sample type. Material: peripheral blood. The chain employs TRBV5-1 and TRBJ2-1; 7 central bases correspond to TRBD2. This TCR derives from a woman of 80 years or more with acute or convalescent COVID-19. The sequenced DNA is TGCGCCAGCAGCCCAAGGGCGGGGAGGGGAGCCTACAATGAGCAGTTCTTC. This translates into CASSPRAGRGAYNEQFF. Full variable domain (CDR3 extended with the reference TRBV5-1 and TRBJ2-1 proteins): KAGVTQTPRYLIKTRGQQVTLSCSPISGHRSVSWYQQTPGQGLQFLFEYFSETQRNKGNFPGRFSGRQFSNSRSEMNVSTLELGDSALYLCASSPRAGRGAYNEQFFGPGTRLTVL.